The rows below give T cell receptor beta chains drawn from one sample of a study of response to subunit inactivated influenza vaccine. TCRdb reprocessed the RT-PCR reads with MiXCR, giving one entry per CDR3 protein. Among about 480,000 distinct CDR3 sequences listed, approximately 11% were seen once. The sequenced sample was PBMCs from blood, obtained roughly 47 days after vaccination. The receptors come from a man aged 50-59 years who received an inactivated influenza vaccine. CDR3s include the opening cysteine and the closing phenylalanine or tryptophan. D genes are given only for firm matches. Where a row states a size, it is once, few, many or the class of an expanded clone; other rows omit it.

d_call	v_call	clone_size	j_call	cdr3_nt	cdr3_aa
NA	TRBV12-3/TRBV12-4	NA	TRBJ2-7	TGTGCCAGCAGCCCGGGACAAGTACGCTACGAGCAGTACTTC	CASSPGQVRYEQYF
NA	TRBV10-3	NA	TRBJ2-1	TGTGCCATCAGCCCTACGTTTAATGAGCAGTTCTTC	CAISPTFNEQFF
NA	TRBV12-3/TRBV12-4	many	TRBJ1-2	TGTGCCAGCAGTTTAGCGCCGGGGAACTATGGCTACACCTTC	CASSLAPGNYGYTF
NA	TRBV20-1	once	TRBJ2-7	TGCAGTGCTAGAGTCAGGGAGTCCTACGAGCAGTACTTC	CSARVRESYEQYF
NA	TRBV9	once	TRBJ1-1	TGTGCCAGCAGCGTATCAGGAAACAGGCTGAACACTGAAGCTTTCTTT	CASSVSGNRLNTEAFF
NA	TRBV9	NA	TRBJ1-4	TGTGCCAGCAGCCCATTGCAAACAACTAATGAAAAACTGTTTTTT	CASSPLQTTNEKLFF
NA	TRBV27	NA	TRBJ2-2	TGTGCCAGCAGTTTTGTAGCGGTCACCGGGGAGCTGTTTTTT	CASSFVAVTGELFF
NA	TRBV7-9	few	TRBJ2-2	TGTGCCAGCAGTCGGACACCGAACACCGGGGAGCTGTTTTTT	CASSRTPNTGELFF
NA	TRBV7-2	many	TRBJ2-1	TGTGCCAGCAGCTTAGCGGCCAGCTCCTACAATGAGCAGTTCTTC	CASSLAASSYNEQFF
NA	TRBV20-1	many	TRBJ1-1	TGCAGTGCTAGAGTGGGGGAAGCTTTCTTT	CSARVGEAFF
NA	TRBV5-1	NA	TRBJ2-1	TGCGCCAGCAGCTCACGTCAGGGGCTCTATGAGCAGTTCTTC	CASSSRQGLYEQFF
NA	TRBV5-1	few	TRBJ2-5	TGCGCCAGCAGCTTGGGGACAGACCGCGGCGAGACCCAGTACTTC	CASSLGTDRGETQYF
NA	TRBV11-1	NA	TRBJ2-5	TGTGCCAGCAGCCTCGGCCTCCAAAGGGGAGAGACCCAGTACTTC	CASSLGLQRGETQYF
NA	TRBV5-1	few	TRBJ2-2	TGCGCCAGCAGCTTGGGGGCGGCAGCGAACACCGGGGAGCTGTTTTTT	CASSLGAAANTGELFF
TRBD1	TRBV29-1	few	TRBJ2-7	TGCAGCGTTGAAGATTTGGGGGGATCGGGACAGGGCTACGAGCAGTACTTC	CSVEDLGGSGQGYEQYF
TRBD2	TRBV7-2	few	TRBJ2-5	TGTGCCAGCAGCTTATCGACTAGCGGCTACCAAGAGACCCAGTACTTC	CASSLSTSGYQETQYF
NA	TRBV27	few	TRBJ1-2	TGTGCCAGCAGTTTGGGACGATGGCAGTATGGCTACACCTTC	CASSLGRWQYGYTF
NA	TRBV12-3/TRBV12-4	few	TRBJ2-3	TGTGCCAGCAGTTTAGCACAGGGCGGCACAGATACGCAGTATTTT	CASSLAQGGTDTQYF
TRBD1	TRBV5-4	few	TRBJ2-2	TGTGCCAGCAGCTTGCCGGACAGGGGGCCCGGGGAGCTGTTTTTT	CASSLPDRGPGELFF
TRBD1	TRBV20-1	NA	TRBJ2-1	TGCAGTGCTACCCGGGACAGGGGCGGCAATGAGCAGTTCTTC	CSATRDRGGNEQFF
NA	TRBV7-9	many	TRBJ2-1	TGTGCCAGCAGCTTAAGTTCGGCGGTGACCTACAATGAGCAGTTCTTC	CASSLSSAVTYNEQFF
NA	TRBV5-1	few	TRBJ2-3	TGCGCCAGCAGCTTGAAGGGGGGAAGCACAGATACGCAGTATTTT	CASSLKGGSTDTQYF
NA	TRBV7-6	few	TRBJ1-1	TGTGCCAGCAGCCGGATAGGGTTCATGAACACTGAAGCTTTCTTT	CASSRIGFMNTEAFF
NA	TRBV27	many	TRBJ2-1	TGTGCCAGCACTCCTGGGGGTAACAATGAGCAGTTCTTC	CASTPGGNNEQFF
NA	TRBV4-1	NA	TRBJ2-7	TGCGCCAGCAGCCAAGATATTGGAGTAAACTACGAGCAGTACTTC	CASSQDIGVNYEQYF
NA	TRBV12-3/TRBV12-4	few	TRBJ2-1	TGTGCCAGCAGTTTAGTGGGGGGGCCTGGGGAGCAGTTCTTC	CASSLVGGPGEQFF
NA	TRBV11-2	many	TRBJ2-5	TGTGCCAGCAGCTTAGGATTCGGCGAGACCCAGTACTTC	CASSLGFGETQYF
NA	TRBV24-1	NA	TRBJ2-1	TGTGCCACCAGTGATTTTAGGGGCACCTACAATGAGCAGTTCTTC	CATSDFRGTYNEQFF
NA	TRBV28	few	TRBJ2-1	TGTGCCGCCTCCGGAGCGCTCGACTCCTACAATGAGCAGTTCTTC	CAASGALDSYNEQFF
NA	TRBV6-2/TRBV6-3	NA	TRBJ2-5	TGTGCCAGCAGTTACGGGCCTAGCCGTCCTTCCCAGTACTTC	CASSYGPSRPSQYF
NA	TRBV11-3	few	TRBJ2-1	TGTGCCAGCAGACCTCCCTTTGATGGAGGGCGGAATGAGCAGTTCTTC	CASRPPFDGGRNEQFF
NA	TRBV3-1	few	TRBJ2-4	TGTGCCAGCAGGACGGCGCTCCTTCAAGCCAAGGACATTCAGTACTTC	CASRTALLQAKDIQYF
TRBD2	TRBV20-1	NA	TRBJ2-7	TGCAGTGCCAAGACTAGCGGCCCCTACGAGCAGTACTTC	CSAKTSGPYEQYF
TRBD2	TRBV6-2/TRBV6-3	many	TRBJ2-1	TGTGCCAGCAGTTTTAGTAGCGGGCCGAGCTCCTACAATGAGCAGTTCTTC	CASSFSSGPSSYNEQFF
TRBD1	TRBV12-3/TRBV12-4	few	TRBJ2-5	TGTGCCAGCAGTTCCGGACAGGGGGTGGGAGAGACCCAGTACTTC	CASSSGQGVGETQYF
NA	TRBV7-8	NA	TRBJ1-1	TGTGCCAGCAGCTTAGCCGTACGGCCGAACACTGAAGCTTTCTTT	CASSLAVRPNTEAFF
TRBD1	TRBV6-5	NA	TRBJ2-7	TGTGCCAGCAGTCACTCGGACAGGGCAACCTACGAGCAGTACTTC	CASSHSDRATYEQYF
NA	TRBV21-1	NA	TRBJ2-5	TGTGCCAGCAGCAAAGTACAGACCCAAGAGACCCAGTACTTC	CASSKVQTQETQYF
NA	TRBV6-2/TRBV6-3	few	TRBJ2-5	TGTGCCAGCAGTACAGCCGAGGAGACCCAGTACTTC	CASSTAEETQYF
TRBD1	TRBV10-3	NA	TRBJ2-7	TGTGCCATCAGTGACGTCGGGACAGGGGCTGACGAGCAGTACTTC	CAISDVGTGADEQYF
NA	TRBV12-3/TRBV12-4	NA	TRBJ2-7	TGTGCCAGCAGTTTAACCCCCACAGCGAAGGGGTACGAGCAGTACTTC	CASSLTPTAKGYEQYF
NA	TRBV7-2	few	TRBJ1-4	TGTGCCAGCAGCTTACTCAAAACTAATGAAAAACTGTTTTTT	CASSLLKTNEKLFF
TRBD1	TRBV7-8	NA	TRBJ1-1	TGTGCCAGCAGCTTAGGCACAGGGGGCCTGATGAACACTGAAGCTTTCTTT	CASSLGTGGLMNTEAFF
NA	TRBV11-2	NA	TRBJ2-5	TGTGCCAGCAGCCACGGGACAAACCAAGAGACCCAGTACTTC	CASSHGTNQETQYF
NA	TRBV7-2	few	TRBJ2-7	TGTGCCAGCAGCCCTTCGTTGGGGTCTGCCTACGAGCAGTACTTC	CASSPSLGSAYEQYF
NA	TRBV4-2	few	TRBJ2-4	TGTGCCAGCAGCCAAGACTTTCGGACAGTTGCAGCCAAAAACATTCAGTACTTC	CASSQDFRTVAAKNIQYF
TRBD1	TRBV4-2	few	TRBJ1-2	TGTGCCAGCAGCCAAGAGTGGACAGGGGATGGCTACACCTTC	CASSQEWTGDGYTF
NA	TRBV5-6	many	TRBJ1-1	TGTGCCAGCAGCTTGAGGTTGGGGGACACTGAAGCTTTCTTT	CASSLRLGDTEAFF
NA	TRBV15	few	TRBJ1-1	TGTGCCACCAGCAGAGAAAGGAACATACACACTGAAGCTTTCTTT	CATSRERNIHTEAFF
NA	TRBV28	NA	TRBJ2-7	TGTGCCAGCAGTGAGCCCGGACGGAGCTCCTACGAGCAGTACTTC	CASSEPGRSSYEQYF
TRBD2	TRBV4-1	NA	TRBJ2-1	TGCGCCAGCAGCTATTCGGGAGGACGGGGTGGCTACAATGAGCAGTTCTTC	CASSYSGGRGGYNEQFF
TRBD2	TRBV29-1	medium-sized	TRBJ2-3	TGCAGCGTTGAATTCCTATCGGCAACGGGAGGGAGCACAGATACGCAGTATTTT	CSVEFLSATGGSTDTQYF
TRBD1	TRBV7-9	few	TRBJ1-1	TGTGCCAGCAGCTTACAACAGGGGTCTGAAGCTTTCTTT	CASSLQQGSEAFF
NA	TRBV20-1	NA	TRBJ1-1	TGCAGTGCCAGACGACTGGCGGACACTGAAGCTTTCTTT	CSARRLADTEAFF